The rows below give T cell receptor beta chains drawn from one sample of a study of post-analysis software for immune sequencing data. TCRdb itself ran the PCR reads through MiXCR, one entry per CDR3 protein. In the table there are 600,000 to 700,000 distinct CDR3 sequences, approximately 59% of which are singletons. Sequencing was performed on blood. Source of these receptors: a girl aged 2 to 9 with multiple sclerosis. The CDR3 runs from the conserved cysteine through the conserved F or W. The D gene is left open where the match is weak. Where a row states a size, it is once, few, many or the class of an expanded clone; other rows omit it.

abundance	d_gene	v_gene	j_gene	len	CDR3nt	CDR3aa
.	.	TRBV29-1	TRBJ2-1	11	TGCAGCGCTACAGGGGAGGATGAGCAGTTCTTC	CSATGEDEQFF
.	.	TRBV7-9	TRBJ2-1	17	TGTGCCAGCACCGCAATACGGCAGTGGAGCTCCTACAATGAGCAGTTCTTC	CASTAIRQWSSYNEQFF
few	TRBD2	TRBV6-2/TRBV6-3	TRBJ2-6	18	TGTGCCAGCAGTTTTCTAGCGGGCCGACCCTCTGGGGCCAACGTCCTGACTTTC	CASSFLAGRPSGANVLTF
.	TRBD2	TRBV20-1	TRBJ2-1	14	TGCAGTGCAGTACTAGCGACCTCCTACAATGAGCAGTTCTTC	CSAVLATSYNEQFF
few	.	TRBV20-1	TRBJ2-1	12	TGCAGTGCTAGGGACGCTTACAATGAGCAGTTCTTC	CSARDAYNEQFF
many	TRBD1	TRBV7-9	TRBJ2-1	15	TGTGCCAGCAGCAACCACGGGACAGCTTACAATGAGCAGTTCTTC	CASSNHGTAYNEQFF
few	.	TRBV12-3/TRBV12-4	TRBJ1-2	13	TGTGCCAGCAGCCAGGAGGGGCCGGGGGGCTACACCTTC	CASSQEGPGGYTF
.	TRBD2	TRBV20-1	TRBJ2-4	14	TGCAGTGCTAGAAGGAGCGGGGAGCGAAACATTCAGTACTTC	CSARRSGERNIQYF
.	TRBD2	TRBV20-1	TRBJ2-7	13	TGCAGTGCTTCCGGGACTAGCACCTACGAGCAGTACTTC	CSASGTSTYEQYF
few	.	TRBV15	TRBJ2-4	16	TGTGCCACCAGCAGAGGACAGGAGATAGCCAAAAACATTCAGTACTTC	CATSRGQEIAKNIQYF
.	.	TRBV6-1	TRBJ2-2	10	TGTGCCAGCGTTTCCGGGGAGCTGTTTTTT	CASVSGELFF
few	.	TRBV4-3	TRBJ2-4	18	TGCGCCAGCAGCCAAGAACTAAGGCCACCTATGGCCAAAAACATTCAGTACTTC	CASSQELRPPMAKNIQYF
.	TRBD1	TRBV12-3/TRBV12-4	TRBJ1-5	15	TGTGCCAGCAGGCGGGACAGGTATAGCAATCAGCCCCAGCATTTT	CASRRDRYSNQPQHF
.	TRBD2	TRBV5-1	TRBJ2-1	16	TGCGCCAGCAGCAGGGCGACTAGCGGGAGTGGGGATGAGCAGTTCTTC	CASSRATSGSGDEQFF
few	TRBD1	TRBV5-1	TRBJ2-7	14	TGTGCCAGCAGCTCGGGACAGAGCTCCTACGAGCAGTACTTC	CASSSGQSSYEQYF
.	TRBD2	TRBV6-2/TRBV6-3	TRBJ2-3	16	TGTGCCAGCAGTAATCCCCGGGACTACCTCACAGATACGCAGTATTTT	CASSNPRDYLTDTQYF
.	.	TRBV2	TRBJ2-3	13	TGTGCCAGCAGCGAGGATCAGACGGATACGCAGTATTTT	CASSEDQTDTQYF
.	TRBD1	TRBV20-1	TRBJ2-5	15	TGCAGTGCGAGTGATCTACAGGGGTTGAGAGAGACCCAGTACTTC	CSASDLQGLRETQYF
.	TRBD2	TRBV20-1	TRBJ2-7	14	TGCAGTGCTAAGAGGAGAGCGGGAGTCGGTGAGCAGTACTTC	CSAKRRAGVGEQYF
.	.	TRBV5-1	TRBJ2-3	16	TGCGCCAGCAGCTTGGCCCTCGCAGGGGTAACAGATACGCAGTATTTT	CASSLALAGVTDTQYF
few	TRBD2	TRBV4-1	TRBJ2-1	14	TGCGCCAGCAGCCAGCTAGCGGGAGATAACGAGCAGTTCTTC	CASSQLAGDNEQFF
.	.	TRBV7-9	TRBJ2-5	13	TGTGCCAGCCGAGGCTCGCACCAAGAGACCCAGTACTTC	CASRGSHQETQYF
.	TRBD2	TRBV4-3	TRBJ2-3	16	TGCGCCAGCAGCCAAGAATGGCGGGGGGGCCGAGATACGCAGTATTTT	CASSQEWRGGRDTQYF
.	.	TRBV7-2	TRBJ2-1	13	TGTGCCAGCAGCTTTAGCGGCCGCATGGAGCAGTTCTTC	CASSFSGRMEQFF
.	.	TRBV20-1	TRBJ2-5	14	TGCAGTGCGAACCCCCCCTTCCCCGAGGGGACCCAGTACTTC	CSANPPFPEGTQYF
.	.	TRBV11-1	TRBJ2-7	13	TGTGCCAGCAGCCCTCCAGCGCTCCGGGAGCAGTACTTC	CASSPPALREQYF
few	.	TRBV10-3	TRBJ2-3	13	TGTGCCGCCAATCGGGGGGCCACAGATACGCAGTATTTT	CAANRGATDTQYF
.	TRBD2	TRBV6-5	TRBJ2-7	14	TGTGCCAGCAGCCAGCGGGAATATTCCTACGGGCAGTACTTC	CASSQREYSYGQYF
few	.	TRBV11-3	TRBJ2-3	15	TGTGCCAGCAGCTCTTCTTCCCTACCCGGAGATACGCAGTATTTT	CASSSSSLPGDTQYF
few	TRBD2	TRBV6-1	TRBJ2-3	17	TGTGCCAGCAGCTGGGGGAGCGGGAGCGACCTCGGGGATACGCAGTATTTT	CASSWGSGSDLGDTQYF
.	.	TRBV5-5	TRBJ2-7	15	TGTGCCAGCAGCCCCTGGCCCAGGGCAGAGGAAGAGCAGTACTTC	CASSPWPRAEEEQYF
.	TRBD2	TRBV12-3/TRBV12-4	TRBJ2-2	17	TGTGCCAGCCGAACTACACTAGCGGGGGCCAACACCGGGGAGCTGTTTTTT	CASRTTLAGANTGELFF
.	TRBD1	TRBV12-3/TRBV12-4	TRBJ1-1	14	TGTGCCAGCAGTTTCCGCGACAGGGGGCCTGAAGCTTTCTTT	CASSFRDRGPEAFF
many	TRBD1	TRBV5-1	TRBJ2-5	13	TGCGCCAGCAGCCGGGGACAGCAAGAGACCCAGTACTTC	CASSRGQQETQYF
once	TRBD1	TRBV29-1	TRBJ2-1	14	TGCAGCGTTGCCGACAGGGCCTCCTACAATGAGCAGTTCTTC	CSVADRASYNEQFF
few	.	TRBV12-3/TRBV12-4	TRBJ2-5	15	TGTGCCAGCAGTTCACTCGGGACACCAGAAGAGACCCAGTACTTC	CASSSLGTPEETQYF
few	.	TRBV20-1	TRBJ2-3	14	TGCAGTGCTAGAAGGGGGGCTGGCACAGATACGCAGTATTTT	CSARRGAGTDTQYF
.	.	TRBV20-1	TRBJ1-2	14	TGCAGTGCTCCACAAATAACTCCACACTATGGCTACACCTTC	CSAPQITPHYGYTF
.	TRBD1	TRBV5-1	TRBJ1-6	16	TGCGCCAGCAGATTCGAGAAGGGGGCTGGGAATTCACCCCTCCACTTT	CASRFEKGAGNSPLHF
.	.	TRBV27	TRBJ1-6	14	TGTGCCAGCAGTTTACTGTTGAGCCGATCACCCCTCCACTTT	CASSLLLSRSPLHF
.	TRBD1	TRBV24-1	TRBJ2-1	17	TGTGCCACCAGTGATCCCTATGGTGGGACAGATCACAATGAGCAGTTCTTC	CATSDPYGGTDHNEQFF
.	.	TRBV20-1	TRBJ2-3	13	TGCAGTGGGAGGACTCCCGACACAGATACGCAGTATTTT	CSGRTPDTDTQYF
.	TRBD2	TRBV6-5	TRBJ2-1	15	TGTGCCAGCAAGGCCCTTAGCGGGAGGGGAGGGGAGCAGTTCTTC	CASKALSGRGGEQFF
.	TRBD1	TRBV2	TRBJ2-2	15	TGTGCCAGCAGTGATGACAGGGCTCTCACCGGGGAGCTGTTTTTT	CASSDDRALTGELFF
few	.	TRBV6-5	TRBJ2-1	13	TGTGCCAGCAGTCCTACAGGGTCCGGGGAGCAGTTCTTC	CASSPTGSGEQFF
.	TRBD2	TRBV7-2	TRBJ2-3	15	TGTGCCAGCAGCTCCGAGCGGGGGGGCCGTCATACGCAGTATTTT	CASSSERGGRHTQYF
.	TRBD2	TRBV7-6	TRBJ2-3	17	TGTGCCAGCAGCTTAGCCCAAGCGGGGGCCAACACAGATACGCAGTATTTT	CASSLAQAGANTDTQYF
many	.	TRBV10-1	TRBJ2-5	11	TGCGCCAGCAGGGGAGGAGAGACCCAGTACTTC	CASRGGETQYF
.	.	TRBV15	TRBJ2-1	13	TGTGCCACCAGCAGCGAAGTTGCTAGAGAGCAGTTCTTC	CATSSEVAREQFF